This T cell receptor (beta chain) comes out of a study of blood T cell repertoires in COVID-19. The CDR3 is 13 residues long. Trimming cost V 4 bases and J 8 bases, with 14 bases left between them. The germline gives CDR1 SGHTA, CDR2 FQGNSA. Original handling: Reference gene primer amplification in the assay estimated nucleated cell counts. Only in-frame clones appear in the TCRdb table, and some are missing; sequencing was by immunoSEQ multiplex PCR. V, J and clone size reflect that table, while D and trimming were determined from the DNA. The table shows roughly 110,000 clones, with about 89% occurring only once.

The rearrangement uses TRBV7-2 and TRBJ1-2; possibly TRBD1 for D (6 bases). This clonotype originated in a human donor with acute or convalescent COVID-19. The donor label of this sample is uncertain. What was sequenced was peripheral blood. CDR3 sequence: CASSYRQGSGYTF. The CDR3 DNA sequence: TGTGCCAGCAGCTACAGGCAGGGGAGCGGCTACACCTTC.